This T cell receptor beta chain was profiled in a study of beta chain features in type 1 diabetes. In this sample, this clone turned up a few times. Its antigen is unidentified. Study results and limitations: The study found fewer insertions and more deletions at VDJ junctions in type 1 diabetes patients. Moderately but significantly shorter TCRB CDR3s were found in Type 1 diabetes patients in all four CD4+ subsets. Unsettled here was the matter of whether HLA type influences TCRB rearrangement.

Expressed TCRB transcripts were sequenced because the entire RNA isolate underwent reverse transcription. The data were produced by immunoSEQ multiplex PCR, yet TCRdb's version contains in-frame clones alone and is incomplete. This sample carries about 710,000 clones, around an eighth of them seen once, and the ten largest clones take approximately 0.043%. The V gene's germline CDR1 is SGHRS and CDR2 YFSETQ. The CDR3 contains 13 residues. The ends were cut back, 4 bases at V and 9 bases at J, with 14 bases in the middle. The sequence came from a man between 18 and 35 years old with type 1 diabetes. Sequencing was carried out using naive CD4+ T cells from blood. The J gene is TRBJ2-1, the V gene TRBV5-1; D unclear. In DNA form, the CDR3 reads TGCGCCAGCAGCGTGGCCGAGGCGATTGAGCAGTTCTTC. This sequence encodes CASSVAEAIEQFF.